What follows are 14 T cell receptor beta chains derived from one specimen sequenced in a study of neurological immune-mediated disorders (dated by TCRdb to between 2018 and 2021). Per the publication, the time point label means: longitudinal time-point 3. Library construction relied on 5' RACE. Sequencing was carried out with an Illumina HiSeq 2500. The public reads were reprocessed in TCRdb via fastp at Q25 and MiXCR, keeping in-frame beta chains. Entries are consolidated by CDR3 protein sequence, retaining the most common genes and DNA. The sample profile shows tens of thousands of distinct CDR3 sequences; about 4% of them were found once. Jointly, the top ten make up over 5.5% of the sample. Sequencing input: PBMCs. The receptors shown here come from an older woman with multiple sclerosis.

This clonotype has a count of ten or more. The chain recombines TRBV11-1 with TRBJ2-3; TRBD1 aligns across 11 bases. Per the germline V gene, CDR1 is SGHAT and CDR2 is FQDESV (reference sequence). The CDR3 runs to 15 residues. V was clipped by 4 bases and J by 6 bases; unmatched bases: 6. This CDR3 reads CASSSRTGGKDTQYF. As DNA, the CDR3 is TGTGCCAGCAGCTCACGGACAGGGGGCAAGGATACGCAGTATTTT.

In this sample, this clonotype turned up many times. The CDR3 region is CASNGHWGTEAFF. Here the CDR3 DNA reads TGTGCCAGCAATGGGCACTGGGGAACTGAAGCTTTCTTT. V gene TRBV25-1 combines with J gene TRBJ1-1, with no clear D. The CDR3 is 13 residues long. V was trimmed by 7 bases and J by 5 bases, leaving 14 bases between them. Germline V gene data show CDR1 as MGHDK and CDR2 as SYGVNS.

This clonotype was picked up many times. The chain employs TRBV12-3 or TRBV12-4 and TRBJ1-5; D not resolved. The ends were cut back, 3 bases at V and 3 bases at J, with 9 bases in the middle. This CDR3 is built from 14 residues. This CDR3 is CASSFTAYNQPQHF. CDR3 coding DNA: TGTGCCAGCAGTTTTACAGCTTACAATCAGCCCCAGCATTTT.

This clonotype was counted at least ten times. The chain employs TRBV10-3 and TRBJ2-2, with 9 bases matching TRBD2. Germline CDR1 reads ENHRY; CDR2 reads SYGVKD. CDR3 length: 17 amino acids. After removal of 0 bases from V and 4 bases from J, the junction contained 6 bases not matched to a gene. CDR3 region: CAISESALAGTTGELFF. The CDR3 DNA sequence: TGTGCCATCAGTGAGTCAGCGCTAGCGGGAACCACCGGGGAGCTGTTTTTT.

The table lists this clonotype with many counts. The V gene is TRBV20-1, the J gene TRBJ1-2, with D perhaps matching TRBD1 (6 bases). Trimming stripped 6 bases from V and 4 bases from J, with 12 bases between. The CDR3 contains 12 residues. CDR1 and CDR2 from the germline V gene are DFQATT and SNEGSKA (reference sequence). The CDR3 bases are TGCAGTGCGAGACAGGTTCCCTATGGCTACACCTTC. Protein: CSARQVPYGYTF.

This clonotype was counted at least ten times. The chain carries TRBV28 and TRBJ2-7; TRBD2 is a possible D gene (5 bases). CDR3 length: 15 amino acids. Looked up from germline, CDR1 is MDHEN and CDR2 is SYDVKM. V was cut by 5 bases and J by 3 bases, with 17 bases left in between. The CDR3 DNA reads TGTGCCAGCAGTGAATACTTCGGGGAAGACTACGAGCAGTACTTC. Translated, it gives CASSEYFGEDYEQYF.

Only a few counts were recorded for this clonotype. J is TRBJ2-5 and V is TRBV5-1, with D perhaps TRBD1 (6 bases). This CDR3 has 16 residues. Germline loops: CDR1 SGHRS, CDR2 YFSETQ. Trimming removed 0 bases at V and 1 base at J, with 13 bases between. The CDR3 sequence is CASSLGAHRAQETQYF. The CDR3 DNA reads TGCGCCAGCAGCTTGGGGGCTCACAGGGCCCAAGAGACCCAGTACTTC.

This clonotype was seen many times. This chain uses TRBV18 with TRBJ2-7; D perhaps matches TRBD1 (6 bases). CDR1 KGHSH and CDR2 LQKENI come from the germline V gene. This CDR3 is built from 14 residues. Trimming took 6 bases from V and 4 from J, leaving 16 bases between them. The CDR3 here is CASSTGQLFYEQYF. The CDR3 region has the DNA TGTGCCAGCTCCACCGGACAGTTGTTTTACGAGCAGTACTTC.

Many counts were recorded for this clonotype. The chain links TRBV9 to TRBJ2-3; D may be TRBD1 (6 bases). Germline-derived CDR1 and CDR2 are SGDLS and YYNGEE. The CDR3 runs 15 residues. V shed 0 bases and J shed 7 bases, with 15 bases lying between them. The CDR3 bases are TGTGCCAGCAGCGTAGAACAGGGAGCGGTGAATACGCAGTATTTT. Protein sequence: CASSVEQGAVNTQYF.

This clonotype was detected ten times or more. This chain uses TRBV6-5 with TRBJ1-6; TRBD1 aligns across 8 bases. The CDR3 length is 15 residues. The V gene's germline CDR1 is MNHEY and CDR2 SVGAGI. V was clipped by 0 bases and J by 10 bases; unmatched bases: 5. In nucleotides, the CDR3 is TGTGCCAGCAGTTACTCGACAGGGGCGGAATCACCCCTCCACTTT. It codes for CASSYSTGAESPLHF.

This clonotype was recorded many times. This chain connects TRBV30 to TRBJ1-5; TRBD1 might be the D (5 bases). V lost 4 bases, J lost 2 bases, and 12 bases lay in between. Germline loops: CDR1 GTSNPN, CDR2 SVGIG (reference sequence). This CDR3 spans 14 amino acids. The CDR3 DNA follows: TGTGCCTGGAAAACCGGGGCAGGCAATCAGCCCCAGCATTTT. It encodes CAWKTGAGNQPQHF.

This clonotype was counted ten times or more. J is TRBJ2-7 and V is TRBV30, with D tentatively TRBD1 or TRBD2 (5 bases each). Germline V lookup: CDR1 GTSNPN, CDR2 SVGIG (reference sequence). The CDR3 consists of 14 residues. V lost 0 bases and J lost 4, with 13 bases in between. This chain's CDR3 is CAWSVIGAGYEQYF. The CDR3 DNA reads TGTGCCTGGAGTGTAATCGGGGCTGGGTACGAGCAGTACTTC.

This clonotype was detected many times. For the CDR3, the DNA is TGCGCCAGCAGCCCACCGACGGCAACTAATGAAAAACTGTTTTTT. Translating it yields CASSPPTATNEKLFF. This chain links TRBV5-1 with TRBJ1-4; D ambiguous. V gave up 4 bases and J gave up 0 bases, with 10 bases separating them. CDR1 is SGHRS, CDR2 YFSETQ, per germline. The CDR3 has 15 amino acids.

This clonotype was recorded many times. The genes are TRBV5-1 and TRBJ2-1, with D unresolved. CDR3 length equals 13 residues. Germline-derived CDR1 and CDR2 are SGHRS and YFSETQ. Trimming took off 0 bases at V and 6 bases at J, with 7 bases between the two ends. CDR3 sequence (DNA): TGCGCCAGCAGCTTGGGGCAGATCAATGAGCAGTTCTTC. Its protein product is CASSLGQINEQFF.